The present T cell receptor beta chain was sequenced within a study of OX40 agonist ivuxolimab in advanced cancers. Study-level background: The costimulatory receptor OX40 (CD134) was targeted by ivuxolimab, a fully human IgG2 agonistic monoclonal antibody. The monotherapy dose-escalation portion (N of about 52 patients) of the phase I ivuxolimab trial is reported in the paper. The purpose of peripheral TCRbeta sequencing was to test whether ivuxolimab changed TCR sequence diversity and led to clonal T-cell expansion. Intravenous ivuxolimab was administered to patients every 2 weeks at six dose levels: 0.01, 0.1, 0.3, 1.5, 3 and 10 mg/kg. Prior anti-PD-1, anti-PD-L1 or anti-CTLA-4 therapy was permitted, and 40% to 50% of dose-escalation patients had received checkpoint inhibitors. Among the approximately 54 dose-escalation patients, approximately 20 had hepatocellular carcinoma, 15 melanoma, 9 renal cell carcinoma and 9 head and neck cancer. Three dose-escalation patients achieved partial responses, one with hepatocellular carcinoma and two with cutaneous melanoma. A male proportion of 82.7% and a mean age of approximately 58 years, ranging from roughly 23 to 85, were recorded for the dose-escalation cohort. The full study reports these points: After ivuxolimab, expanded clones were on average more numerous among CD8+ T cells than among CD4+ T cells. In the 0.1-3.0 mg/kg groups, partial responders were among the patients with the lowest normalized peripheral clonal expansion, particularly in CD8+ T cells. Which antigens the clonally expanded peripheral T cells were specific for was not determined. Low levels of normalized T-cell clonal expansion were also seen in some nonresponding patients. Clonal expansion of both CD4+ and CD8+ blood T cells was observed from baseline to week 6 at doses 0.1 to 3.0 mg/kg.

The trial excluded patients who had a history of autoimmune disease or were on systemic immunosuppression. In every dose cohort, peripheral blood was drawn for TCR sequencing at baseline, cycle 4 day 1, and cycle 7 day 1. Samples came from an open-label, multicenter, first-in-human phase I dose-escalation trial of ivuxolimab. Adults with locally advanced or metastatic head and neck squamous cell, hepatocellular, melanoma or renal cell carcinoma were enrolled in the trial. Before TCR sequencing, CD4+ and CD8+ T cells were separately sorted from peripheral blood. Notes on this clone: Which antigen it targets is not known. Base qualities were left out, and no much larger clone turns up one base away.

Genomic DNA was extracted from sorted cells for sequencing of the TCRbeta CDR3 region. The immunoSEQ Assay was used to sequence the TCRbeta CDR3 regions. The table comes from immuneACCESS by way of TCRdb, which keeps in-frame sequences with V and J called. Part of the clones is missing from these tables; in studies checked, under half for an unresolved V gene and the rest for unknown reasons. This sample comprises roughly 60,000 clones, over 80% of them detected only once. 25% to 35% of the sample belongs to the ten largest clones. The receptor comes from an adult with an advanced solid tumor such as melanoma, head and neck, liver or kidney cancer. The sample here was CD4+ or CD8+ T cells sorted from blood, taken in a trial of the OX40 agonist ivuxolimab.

The CDR3 protein sequence reads: CASSPPVGGGPGLAGTTDTQYF. DNA sequence: TGTGCCAGCTCACCACCCGTCGGGGGGGGTCCGGGACTAGCGGGGACGACAGATACGCAGTATTTT. Recombination joined TRBV18 with TRBJ2-3; 13 central nucleotides agree with TRBD2. Measured from the cysteine to the phenylalanine, the CDR3 is 22 residues long. Of all the DNA, just the CDR3 is kept, 66 bases in frame from base 1. V is trimmed back by 0 bases and J by 3 bases, and the junction contains 18 bases that no gene match accounts for. For CDR1 and CDR2, the germline V gene lists KGHSH and LQKENI.